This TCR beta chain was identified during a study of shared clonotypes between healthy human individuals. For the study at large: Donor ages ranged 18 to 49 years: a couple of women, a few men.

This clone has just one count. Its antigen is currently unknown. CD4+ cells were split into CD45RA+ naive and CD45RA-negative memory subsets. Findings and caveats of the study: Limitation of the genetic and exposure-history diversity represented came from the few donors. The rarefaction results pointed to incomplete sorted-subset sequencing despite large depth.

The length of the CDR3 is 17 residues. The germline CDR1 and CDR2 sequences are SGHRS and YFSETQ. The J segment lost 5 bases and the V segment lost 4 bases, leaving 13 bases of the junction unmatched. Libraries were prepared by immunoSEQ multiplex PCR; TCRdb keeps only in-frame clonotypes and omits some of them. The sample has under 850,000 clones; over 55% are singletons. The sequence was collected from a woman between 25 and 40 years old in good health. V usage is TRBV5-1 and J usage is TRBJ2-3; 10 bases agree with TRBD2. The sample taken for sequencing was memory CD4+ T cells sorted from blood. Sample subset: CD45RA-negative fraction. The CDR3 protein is CASSTWTSGNIGDTQYF. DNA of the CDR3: TGCGCCAGCAGCACCTGGACTAGCGGAAACATTGGAGATACGCAGTATTTT.